This TCR beta chain was sequenced for a study of T cell changes during pregnancy in multiple sclerosis. Germline-derived CDR1 and CDR2 are SQVTM and ANQGSEA. CDR3 size: 12 residues. With 4 bases removed from V and 4 bases from J, the gap between germline ends came to 8 bases. TCRdb keeps only in-frame clones here, not all; method: immunoSEQ multiplex PCR. Of about 45,000 clones in the sample, roughly 91% were seen once. This receptor was taken from a female donor with multiple sclerosis, enrolled in a pregnancy study. Specimen: PBMCs (not recorded whether the cells were cultured). The chain links TRBV29-1 to TRBJ2-1, with D uncertain. Written as DNA, the CDR3 is TGCAGCGTTGGAGCAGTATACAATGAGCAGTTCTTC. Amino acids: CSVGAVYNEQFF.